The 27 T cell receptor beta chains reported below all come from one sample, sequenced in a study of blood T cells in healthy people across ages. Then a second PCR, running roughly 7 to 11 cycles, was carried out with a sample-barcoded 5' primer and a J-beta primer mix. TCRdb reprocessed the 5' RACE reads with MiXCR, giving one entry per CDR3 protein. The top ten clones hold 15% to 20% of a sample with just over 1 million distinct CDR3 sequences, under 55% of them seen once. The sequenced material came from blood. These receptors came from a woman aged 60-70 years in good health.

The rearrangement links TRBV20-1 to TRBJ2-1; TRBD1 agrees at 10 bases. The germline gives CDR1 DFQATT, CDR2 SNEGSKA (reference sequence). V gave up 6 bases and J gave up 5 bases; unmatched junction bases: 7. The CDR3 is 14 residues long. The CDR3 region is CSARQGARNNEQFF. The CDR3, as DNA: TGCAGTGCCAGACAGGGGGCCCGGAACAATGAGCAGTTCTTC.

The chain is built from TRBV25-1 and TRBJ2-1; 15 nucleotides align to TRBD2. This CDR3 region has 17 residues. Trimming cost V 6 bases and J 0 bases; bases outside gene matches: 3. Germline lookup yields CDR1 MGHDK and CDR2 SYGVNS. The CDR3 loop reads CASSGLAGGSSYNEQFF. The CDR3 coding sequence is TGTGCCAGCAGCGGACTAGCGGGAGGGAGCTCCTACAATGAGCAGTTCTTC.

In the case of this clonotype: With only one base between it and a far larger clone, this is likely a read error. V is TRBV7-3 and J is TRBJ2-5; D uncertain. The CDR3 spans 11 residues. Germline lookup yields CDR1 SGHTA and CDR2 FQGTGA. CDR3 DNA: TGTGCCAGCAGCCTCTCCTACGAGCAGAACTTC. Its protein product is CASSLSYEQNF. Full variable domain (missing parts from reference TRBV7-3 and TRBJ2-5): GAGVSQTPSNKVTEKGKYVELRCDPISGHTALYWYRQSLGQGPEFLIYFQGTGAADDSGLPNDRFFAVRPEGSVSTLKIQRTERGDSAVYLCASSLSYEQNFGPGTRLLVL.

This clonotype is a singleton in its sample. J is TRBJ2-3 and V is TRBV7-9, with D uncertain. The V gene's germline CDR1 is SEHNR and CDR2 FQNEAQ (reference sequence). The V end was cut by 4 bases, the J end by 6 bases, with 8 bases between. CDR3 length equals 12 residues. CDR3 region: CASSSSRDTQYF. As DNA, the CDR3 is TGTGCCAGCAGCTCCTCCCGGGATACGCAGTATTTT. The variable domain in full, completed from reference TRBV7-9 and TRBJ2-3, reads DTGVSQNPRHKITKRGQNVTFRCDPISEHNRLYWYRQTLGQGPEFLTYFQNEAQLEKSRLLSDRFSAERPKGSFSTLEIQRTEQGDSAMYLCASSSSRDTQYFGPGTRLTVL.

The sample holds one count of this clonotype. Being one base from a much bigger clone, this may be a read error. This chain joins TRBV12-3 or TRBV12-4 and TRBJ2-1; no clear D. The ends were cut back, 5 bases at V and 4 bases at J, with 15 bases in the middle. CDR3 length: 15 amino acids. The CDR3: CASSSPSTPYNEQFF. CDR3 in DNA: TGTGCCAGCAGTAGCCCTAGTACCCCTTACAATGAGCAGTTCTTC.

V gene TRBV15 combines with J gene TRBJ2-7; tentatively, D is TRBD2 (5 bases). The J call may be mistaken, given a closer DNA end match to TRBJ2-5. This CDR3 is built from 14 residues. The V gene's germline CDR1 is LNHNV and CDR2 YYDKDF (reference sequence). The CDR3 spells CATSRGRRGETQYF. CDR3 in DNA: TGTGCCACCAGCAGAGGCCGTAGAGGGGAGACCCAGTACTTC.

This clonotype was found a few times. The gene calls are TRBV24-1 and TRBJ2-3; D not certain. Per germline, CDR1 KGHDR and CDR2 SFDVKD. The germline V and J ends were trimmed by 0 bases and 3 bases, with 3 bases remaining between them. The CDR3 runs to 13 residues. The chain's CDR3 is CATSDLVTDTQYF. Here the CDR3 DNA reads TGTGCCACCAGTGATTTGGTGACAGATACGCAGTATTTT.

This clonotype was seen a handful of times. DNA for the CDR3: TGCAGTGCTAGAGAGACAGGGCGCGAGCAGTACTTC. Protein sequence: CSARETGREQYF. The rearrangement joins TRBV20-1 to TRBJ2-7; 7 bases agree with TRBD1. Trimming cost V 0 bases and J 6 bases; bases outside gene matches: 2. The germline CDR1 and CDR2 sequences are DFQATT and SNEGSKA (reference sequence). The CDR3 is 12 amino acids.

The chain uses TRBV5-1 and TRBJ2-3; D possibly corresponds to TRBD1 (6 bases). This CDR3 is built from 15 residues. The V gene's germline CDR1 is SGHRS and CDR2 YFSETQ. The V end was cut by 6 bases, the J end by 2 bases, with 16 bases between. Here the CDR3 reads CASNPQGGPTDTQYF. CDR3 nucleotides: TGCGCCAGCAACCCACAAGGGGGACCCACAGATACGCAGTATTTT.

The chain recombines TRBV29-1 with TRBJ2-5; 11 nucleotides line up with TRBD2. After removal of 6 bases from V and 11 bases from J, the junction contained 5 bases not matched to a gene. CDR1 and CDR2 (germline): SQVTM, ANQGSEA. The CDR3 covers 11 residues. CDR3 sequence reads: CSVVAGGAQYF. CDR3 in DNA: TGCAGCGTAGTAGCGGGGGGGGCGCAGTACTTC.

The CDR3 nucleotides are TGTGCCAGCAGCCCCTCCCTCGGGGGTCCCTATGGCTACACCTTC. This codes for CASSPSLGGPYGYTF. V is TRBV3-1 and J is TRBJ1-2; D perhaps matches TRBD1 (5 bases). Between the trimmed V and J ends, which lost 4 bases and 4 bases, there was a span of 16 bases. Germline CDR1 is LGHDT and CDR2 is YNNKEL (reference sequence). The CDR3 consists of 15 residues. The whole variable domain, remainder taken from reference TRBV3-1 and TRBJ1-2, is DTAVSQTPKYLVTQMGNDKSIKCEQNLGHDTMYWYKQDSKKFLKIMFSYNNKELIINETVPNRFSPKSPDKAHLNLHINSLELGDSAVYFCASSPSLGGPYGYTFGSGTRLTVV.

The chain couples TRBV27 to TRBJ2-3; maybe TRBD2 (6 bases). Germline V lookup: CDR1 MNHEY, CDR2 SMNVEV (reference sequence). Deletions cut 0 bases from V and 1 base from J, with 11 bases between. The CDR3 length is 16 residues. The CDR3 coding sequence is TGTGCCAGCAGTTTATCCCGAGGAGGGGGCACAGATACGCAGTATTTT. This encodes CASSLSRGGGTDTQYF.

This clonotype was seen a few times. The DNA for the CDR3 is TGTGCCAGCAGACCGGACAGGGGGAGGTATTCACCCCTCCACTTT. It codes for CASRPDRGRYSPLHF. The chain recombines TRBV27 with TRBJ1-6; 10 bases agree with TRBD1. This CDR3 is 15 amino acids long. Germline CDR1 MNHEY, CDR2 SMNVEV (reference sequence). V lost 6 bases to trimming and J lost 8 bases; unmatched junction nucleotides: 7.

The rearrangement links TRBV6-1 to TRBJ1-2; 12 bases are a match to TRBD1. Per germline, CDR1 MNHNS and CDR2 SASEGT. With V trimmed by 9 bases and J by 5 bases, 22 bases remained unmatched. This CDR3 comprises 19 residues. DNA of the CDR3: TGTGCCAGTAGTCAATTGAGCCCGGGACAGGGGGCATATAGTTATGGCTACACCTTC. This codes for CASSQLSPGQGAYSYGYTF.

The CDR3 region has the DNA TGTGCCACCAGCGTCGGGGGGTTAGCCAAAAACATTCAGTACTTC. Amino acid sequence: CATSVGGLAKNIQYF. The V and J genes are TRBV15 and TRBJ2-4, with 7 bases matching TRBD2. In germline, CDR1 is LNHNV, CDR2 YYDKDF (reference sequence). The CDR3 sequence is 15 residues long. Germline trimming cut 5 bases from V and 0 bases from J; bases unmatched to any gene: 4.

A few counts support this clonotype. The chain has TRBV12-3 or TRBV12-4 and TRBJ2-4; TRBD1 matches at 8 bases. Trimming cost V 3 bases and J 0 bases; bases outside gene matches: 13. The CDR3 sequence is 19 residues long. CDR3 nucleotides: TGTGCCAGCAGTTTCGACCTCGGGACAGGAAATCTAGCCAAAAACATTCAGTACTTC. This codes for CASSFDLGTGNLAKNIQYF.

The chain carries TRBV20-1 and TRBJ2-4, with 12 bases matching TRBD1. In germline, CDR1 is DFQATT, CDR2 SNEGSKA (reference sequence). V shed 5 bases and J 13 bases; nucleotides not matched to a gene: 9. The CDR3 totals 13 residues. CDR3 sequence: CSASGQGALEQYF. The CDR3 region has the DNA TGCAGTGCTTCGGGACAGGGGGCACTGGAGCAGTACTTC.

This clonotype has ten or more counts. This chain joins TRBV29-1 and TRBJ2-5, with a possible D match to TRBD1 (6 bases). V lost 7 bases to trimming and J lost 2 bases, with 17 bases between them. Germline-derived CDR1 and CDR2 are SQVTM and ANQGSEA. This CDR3 spans 14 amino acids. The chain's CDR3 is CSALATGLQETQYF. CDR3 nucleotide sequence: TGCAGCGCTTTGGCGACAGGCCTTCAAGAGACCCAGTACTTC.

V and J are TRBV4-1 and TRBJ2-3; 10 nucleotides match TRBD2. Germline assignment: CDR1 MGHRA and CDR2 YSYEKL. The trim removed 4 bases at V and 6 bases at J, leaving 16 bases unmatched. The CDR3 has 18 amino acids. CDR3 DNA sequence: TGCGCCAGCAGCCTAACAACTGGACTAGCGGATCCGACCGATACGCAGTATTTT. Residues: CASSLTTGLADPTDTQYF.

This clonotype has only a few counts. In nucleotides, the CDR3 is TGCAGTGCTAGTATATTAGGGGGCCGACTCTACGAGCAGTACTTC. It specifies CSASILGGRLYEQYF. The rearrangement joins TRBV20-1 to TRBJ2-7; 7 bases line up with TRBD1. V was clipped by 3 bases and J by 3 bases; unmatched bases: 11. The CDR3 runs 15 residues. Germline assignment: CDR1 DFQATT and CDR2 SNEGSKA (reference sequence).

This clonotype was detected only a few times. This chain connects TRBV20-1 to TRBJ1-1, with no clear D. Germline V gene data show CDR1 as DFQATT and CDR2 as SNEGSKA (reference sequence). V was shortened by 7 bases and J by 0 bases, with 6 bases between the two germline ends. CDR3 length: 11 amino acids. CDR3 nucleotides: TGCAGTGGCCCCCTGAACACTGAAGCTTTCTTT. It is translated as CSGPLNTEAFF.

V is TRBV5-1 and J is TRBJ2-1; D remains ambiguous. The V end was cut by 4 bases, the J end by 8 bases, with 10 bases between. CDR1 and CDR2 (germline): SGHRS, YFSETQ. This CDR3 is built from 12 residues. CDR3 sequence reads: CASSPAHDEQFF. CDR3 sequence (DNA): TGCGCCAGCAGCCCGGCCCACGATGAGCAGTTCTTC. The full variable domain, rest sourced from reference TRBV5-1 and TRBJ2-1, is KAGVTQTPRYLIKTRGQQVTLSCSPISGHRSVSWYQQTPGQGLQFLFEYFSETQRNKGNFPGRFSGRQFSNSRSEMNVSTLELGDSALYLCASSPAHDEQFFGPGTRLTVL.

This clonotype showed up just a few times. The CDR3 nucleotides read TGCAGTGCTAGAGCAGGCGGTGGAGGTCAGCCCCAGCATTTT. The encoded protein is CSARAGGGGQPQHF. The chain combines TRBV20-1 with TRBJ1-5; D uncertain. This CDR3 has 14 residues. CDR1 is DFQATT and CDR2 is SNEGSKA in the germline V gene (reference sequence). V gave up 1 base and J gave up 6 bases, with 13 bases separating them.

The chain links TRBV15 to TRBJ1-5; a weak D match, TRBD1 (5 bases). Germline lookup yields CDR1 LNHNV and CDR2 YYDKDF (reference sequence). Trimming stripped 5 bases from V and 4 bases from J, with 18 bases between. The CDR3 spans 16 residues. The CDR3 DNA reads TGTGCCACCAGCCGCCCTAAGGCAGGGCTGAATCAGCCCCAGCATTTT. Translation gives CATSRPKAGLNQPQHF.

This clonotype was seen just once. V and J are TRBV6-6 and TRBJ2-1; weak D call: TRBD2 (5 bases). The ends were cut back, 7 bases at V and 8 bases at J, with 18 bases in the middle. Germline CDR1 MNHNY, CDR2 SVGAGI (reference sequence). The CDR3 is made up of 14 amino acids. CDR3: CASTLYGIRDEQFF. CDR3 in DNA: TGTGCCAGCACCCTTTACGGGATCAGAGATGAGCAGTTCTTC.

The rearrangement uses TRBV5-6 and TRBJ2-1; D is uncertain. Germline V gives CDR1 SGHDT, CDR2 YYEEEE. V lost 1 base, J lost 13 bases, and 9 bases lay in between. The length of the CDR3 is 11 residues. Written as DNA, the CDR3 is TGTGCCAGCAGCTTGTCCTCGTCTCAGTTCTTC. This translates into CASSLSSSQFF.

A remark on this clonotype: A read error may explain this, as a much larger clone is one base away. This chain uses TRBV4-1 with TRBJ2-7; either TRBD1 or TRBD2 may fit D (5 bases each). V lost 1 base, J lost 0 bases, and 7 bases lay in between. Per the germline V gene, CDR1 is MGHRA and CDR2 is YSYEKL. CDR3 length: 14 amino acids. This chain's CDR3 is CASSQGDRSYEQYF. Written as DNA, the CDR3 is TGCGCCAGCAGCCAAGGGGACCGCTCCTACGAGCAGTACTTC.